The rows below give T cell receptor beta chains drawn from one sample of a study of blood T cell repertoires in COVID-19. TCRdb's copy holds only in-frame clones and misses some; the assay was immunoSEQ multiplex PCR. The sample contains 200,000 to 250,000 clones, around 84% of which appear only once. Input material: PBMCs or T cells enriched from blood (not recorded which). The receptor set was obtained from a woman aged 40 to 55 with acute COVID-19. Each CDR3 is given with its conserved first and last residue. A D gene is named only where the DNA matches it firmly. Clone size is given for some rows only: seen once, a few or many times, or a class if the clone is expanded.

clone_size d_call j_call v_call cdr3_aa cdr3_nt
- TRBD1 TRBJ1-4 TRBV6-6 CASSLRTGIATNEKLFF TGTGCCAGCAGTCTTCGGACAGGAATTGCAACTAATGAAAAACTGTTTTTT
- TRBD2 TRBJ2-3 TRBV28 CASSVGLAGGDTQYF TGTGCCAGCAGTGTGGGACTAGCGGGAGGGGATACGCAGTATTTT
- - TRBJ2-1 TRBV5-4 CASSRKDSGVNEQFF TGTGCCAGCAGCCGAAAGGACAGCGGGGTAAATGAGCAGTTCTTC
- - TRBJ2-7 TRBV20-1 CSARAGVEQYF TGCAGTGCTAGAGCCGGTGTTGAGCAGTACTTC
once - TRBJ1-5 TRBV6-5 CASSRQPDSNQPQHF TGTGCCAGCAGTCGACAGCCTGATAGCAATCAGCCCCAGCATTTT
once TRBD2 TRBJ2-2 TRBV6-6 CASSSLADTGELFF TGTGCCAGCAGTTCACTAGCGGACACCGGGGAGCTGTTTTTT
- - TRBJ2-7 TRBV9 CASSAGSLYEQYF TGTGCCAGCAGCGCCGGGTCCCTCTACGAGCAGTACTTC
- TRBD1 TRBJ1-2 TRBV30 CAWGAGGGGYTF TGTGCCTGGGGGGCAGGGGGCGGGGGCTACACCTTC
- TRBD1 TRBJ2-7 TRBV7-2 CASSLAGGPSVEQYF TGTGCCAGCAGCTTAGCAGGGGGCCCCTCCGTCGAGCAGTACTTC
- - TRBJ1-5 TRBV6-2/TRBV6-3 CASSPRGPQHF TGTGCCAGCAGCCCCAGGGGGCCCCAGCATTTT
- TRBD1 TRBJ1-2 TRBV9 CASSVEGQGHYGYTF TGTGCCAGCAGCGTAGAAGGACAGGGGCACTATGGCTACACCTTC
- TRBD1 TRBJ1-2 TRBV11-2 CASSLGTDYGYTF TGTGCCAGCAGCTTGGGGACAGACTATGGCTACACCTTC
- - TRBJ1-2 TRBV28 CASRRAGLNYGYTF TGTGCCAGCAGAAGGGCAGGGCTAAACTATGGCTACACCTTC
few TRBD2 TRBJ2-5 TRBV6-4 CASSERAGGQETQYF TGTGCCAGCAGTGAGAGGGCGGGGGGGCAAGAGACCCAGTACTTC
- TRBD1 TRBJ1-1 TRBV18 CASSRKTGGGTEAFF TGTGCCAGCTCACGGAAGACAGGGGGCGGCACTGAAGCTTTCTTT
- TRBD1 TRBJ1-3 TRBV19 CASSIRDRGYTLSGNTIYF TGTGCCAGTAGTATCCGGGACAGGGGGTACACCCTCTCTGGAAACACCATATATTTT
- - TRBJ2-1 TRBV11-3 CASSLAAGDEQFF TGTGCCAGCAGCTTAGCAGCAGGGGATGAGCAGTTCTTC
once TRBD1 TRBJ1-6 TRBV2 CATRDRANSPLHF TGTGCCACCCGGGACAGGGCTAATTCACCCCTCCACTTT
- - TRBJ2-3 TRBV5-4 CASSLIGSLSTDTQYF TGTGCCAGCAGCTTGATCGGGAGCCTGAGCACAGATACGCAGTATTTT
- TRBD1 TRBJ1-4 TRBV3-1/TRBV3-2 CASSRETLRGLGEKLFF TGTGCCAGCAGCCGCGAGACCCTCAGGGGGTTGGGTGAAAAACTGTTTTTT
- - TRBJ1-3 TRBV3-1/TRBV3-2 CASSQPRGQGYANTIYF TGTGCCAGCAGCCAACCCCGGGGTCAGGGGTATGCAAACACCATATATTTT
- - TRBJ2-3 TRBV21-1 CASSKALAADTDTQYF TGTGCCAGCAGCAAAGCCCTAGCGGCAGACACAGATACGCAGTATTTT
- TRBD1 TRBJ2-7 TRBV10-3 CAISRDREGYEQYF TGTGCCATCAGTCGGGACAGGGAGGGGTACGAGCAGTACTTC
- - TRBJ1-1 TRBV7-8 CASSLGSRGGTEAFF TGTGCCAGCAGCTTAGGATCCAGGGGAGGGACTGAAGCTTTCTTT
- - TRBJ2-1 TRBV7-9 CASSPRDFIYNEQFF TGTGCCAGCAGCCCCCGGGACTTTATCTACAATGAGCAGTTCTTC
- - TRBJ1-1 TRBV7-9 CASSLGAANTEAFF TGTGCCAGCAGCTTAGGGGCAGCGAACACTGAAGCTTTCTTT
- TRBD1 TRBJ2-7 TRBV9 CASSVGHGTGGYEQYF TGTGCCAGCAGCGTCGGCCACGGGACAGGGGGCTACGAGCAGTACTTC
- TRBD2 TRBJ2-1 TRBV7-2 CASSLYVGGTPGGEQFF TGTGCCAGCAGCTTATACGTTGGGGGGACCCCGGGGGGTGAGCAGTTCTTC
- TRBD1 TRBJ1-2 TRBV6-1 CASSDRGQGPGYTF TGTGCCAGCAGTGACCGCGGACAGGGACCTGGCTACACCTTC
- TRBD1 TRBJ1-3 TRBV9 CASTRQGAKNTIYF TGTGCCAGCACCCGACAGGGGGCTAAAAACACCATATATTTT
- - TRBJ2-7 TRBV5-1 CASSSRRSSNYEQYF TGCGCCAGCAGCTCGCGCAGGTCAAGTAATTACGAGCAGTACTTC
- - TRBJ1-6 TRBV2 CASRGLSNSPLHF TGTGCCAGCAGGGGCTTGAGCAATTCACCCCTCCACTTT
- - TRBJ1-1 TRBV19 CASSISLNTEAFF TGTGCCAGTAGTATTAGCTTGAACACTGAAGCTTTCTTT
- - TRBJ1-2 TRBV6-2/TRBV6-3 CASSSTTRNYGYTF TGTGCCAGCAGTTCGACGACAAGAAACTATGGCTACACCTTC
- TRBD1 TRBJ1-1 TRBV6-5 CASRGTGRITEAFF TGTGCCAGCAGGGGGACAGGACGGATCACTGAAGCTTTCTTT
- - TRBJ2-3 TRBV2 CASRRGGVGTDTQYF TGTGCCAGCAGGAGGGGGGGGGTAGGCACAGATACGCAGTATTTT
- - TRBJ2-2 TRBV28 CASSLAGTGELFF TGTGCCAGCAGTTTGGCGGGCACCGGGGAGCTGTTTTTT
- - TRBJ1-4 TRBV28 CASNEKGATNEKLFF TGTGCCAGCAACGAAAAGGGGGCAACTAATGAAAAACTGTTTTTT
- - TRBJ1-1 TRBV5-4 CASGRDTMNTEAFF TGTGCCAGCGGTAGGGACACCATGAACACTGAAGCTTTCTTT
few TRBD2 TRBJ2-7 TRBV7-2 CASSLGTSAYEQYF TGTGCCAGCAGCTTAGGGACTAGCGCCTACGAGCAGTACTTC
- - TRBJ1-3 TRBV24-1 CATQDSGWGNTIYF TGTGCCACCCAGGACTCCGGCTGGGGAAACACCATATATTTT
- - TRBJ1-6 TRBV5-1 CASSLLGQLSSYNSPLHF TGCGCCAGCAGCTTGTTGGGCCAGCTGAGCTCCTATAATTCACCCCTCCACTTT
many - TRBJ1-5 TRBV3-1/TRBV3-2 CASSLRSVGQPQHF TGTGCCAGCAGCCTCAGGTCGGTCGGCCAGCCCCAGCATTTT
few - TRBJ1-2 TRBV9 CASSVDAGNGYTF TGTGCCAGCAGCGTAGATGCAGGGAACGGCTACACCTTC
- - TRBJ1-5 TRBV6-5 CASSQGDSNQPQHF TGTGCCAGCAGTCAGGGCGATAGCAATCAGCCCCAGCATTTT
few - TRBJ1-5 TRBV9 CASSVDLSQPQHF TGTGCCAGCAGCGTAGATCTTTCTCAGCCCCAGCATTTT
- - TRBJ1-5 TRBV3-1/TRBV3-2 CASSQGLQVPQHF TGTGCCAGCAGCCAAGGTCTACAGGTCCCCCAGCATTTT
- TRBD1 TRBJ2-3 TRBV6-5 CASSYMRQGAADTQYF TGTGCCAGCAGTTATATGAGGCAGGGGGCCGCAGATACGCAGTATTTT
- - TRBJ2-3 TRBV2 CASRPLAGTGFGTDTQYF TGTGCCAGCAGACCATTGGCGGGCACAGGGTTCGGCACAGATACGCAGTATTTT
- TRBD1 TRBJ1-1 TRBV7-2 CASSLGRQGEAFF TGTGCCAGCAGCTTAGGGAGACAGGGCGAAGCTTTCTTT
- TRBD1 TRBJ2-7 TRBV18 CASSPGQGLNEQYF TGTGCCAGCTCACCGGGACAGGGATTGAACGAGCAGTACTTC
- - TRBJ1-5 TRBV15 CATSRDRGSYSNQPQHF TGTGCCACCAGCAGAGACAGAGGCAGCTATAGCAATCAGCCCCAGCATTTT
few TRBD2 TRBJ2-1 TRBV5-4 CASSGGLAGASLEQFF TGTGCCAGCAGCGGAGGCCTAGCGGGAGCTTCTCTTGAGCAGTTCTTC
- - TRBJ1-2 TRBV11-2 CASSPTPLAGRSGYTF TGTGCCAGCAGTCCAACACCCCTCGCGGGGCGTTCTGGCTACACCTTC
once TRBD1 TRBJ2-7 TRBV6-5 CASSWGQGMYEQYF TGTGCCAGCAGTTGGGGACAGGGAATGTACGAGCAGTACTTC
once - TRBJ2-1 TRBV10-3 CAISLQGGHNEQFF TGTGCCATCAGTTTACAGGGCGGACACAATGAGCAGTTCTTC